Listed here are 27 T cell receptor beta chains from one sample, sequenced in a study of shared clonotypes between healthy human individuals. Only in-frame clones appear in the TCRdb table, and some are missing; sequencing was by immunoSEQ multiplex PCR. The data show about 2 million clones, about 95% seen once. As defined, naive CD8 cells were CD45RO-negative and positively selected for CCR7, with terminally differentiated effector memory CD45RA+ cells excluded. Specimen: naive CD8+ T cells sorted from blood. Every receptor here comes from a man younger than 35 in good health.

This chain links TRBV7-9 with TRBJ2-1, with 9 positions matching TRBD1. This CDR3 is built from 15 residues. In germline, CDR1 is SEHNR, CDR2 FQNEAQ (reference sequence). The junction had 4 bases not matched to a gene; V was cut back by 3 bases and J by 4 bases. The CDR3 spells CASSLGDRDYNEQFF. The DNA for the CDR3 is TGTGCCAGCAGCTTGGGGGACAGGGATTACAATGAGCAGTTCTTC.

The gene calls are TRBV27 and TRBJ1-5; weak D call: TRBD1 (5 bases). The CDR3 has 14 amino acids. Germline V gene lookup returns CDR1 MNHEY and CDR2 SMNVEV (reference sequence). V lost 6 bases, J lost 6 bases, and 15 bases lay in between. In nucleotides, the CDR3 is TGTGCCAGCAGAGTAAATTCACAGGTTCAGCCCCAGCATTTT. This encodes CASRVNSQVQPQHF.

This sequence joins TRBV7-2 and TRBJ2-2, with 7 positions matching TRBD1. Losses at the gene ends were 4 bases for V and 0 bases for J; bases not matched to a gene: 5. CDR3 length equals 16 residues. Germline values: CDR1 SGHTA, CDR2 FQGNSA. The CDR3 sequence is CASSSWDSTNTGELFF. CDR3 DNA: TGTGCCAGCAGCTCATGGGACAGCACGAACACCGGGGAGCTGTTTTTT.

The CDR3 DNA sequence: TGTGCCAGCAGTGATTGGGGGCTGAACACTGAAGCTTTCTTT. Translating gives CASSDWGLNTEAFF. This rearrangement joins TRBV6-1 to TRBJ1-1; tentatively, D is TRBD1 (6 bases). Trimming cost V 3 bases and J 0 bases, with 8 bases left between them. The germline gives CDR1 MNHNS, CDR2 SASEGT. CDR3 length: 14 amino acids.

Regarding this clone: A much larger clone differs from this one at a single base, so this may be a read error. Other DNA sequences in this specimen translate into the identical CDR3. The chain links TRBV25-1 to TRBJ1-1; possible D gene TRBD1, 5 bases. Looked up from germline, CDR1 is MGHDK and CDR2 is SYGVNS. The CDR3 totals 12 residues. V lost 4 bases, J lost 3 bases, and 6 bases lay in between. CDR3 sequence reads: CASSVGDTEAFF. The CDR3 DNA is TGTGCCAGCAGTGTAGGGGACACTGAAGCTTTCTTT.

The CDR3, as DNA: TGTGCCAGCAGTTTGGGGACAGGGTCAAGCACTGAAGCTTTCTTT. It yields the protein CASSLGTGSSTEAFF. The chain employs TRBV6-1 and TRBJ1-1; 9 bases map to TRBD1. Losses at the gene ends were 5 bases for V and 4 bases for J; bases not matched to a gene: 8. This CDR3 has 15 residues. Germline V gene data show CDR1 as MNHNS and CDR2 as SASEGT.

This chain links TRBV7-6 with TRBJ2-1, with D possibly matching TRBD2 (7 bases). V lost 2 bases and J lost 9, with 17 bases in between. The CDR3 sequence is 15 residues long. Germline loops: CDR1 SGHVS, CDR2 FNYEAQ. Here the CDR3 DNA reads TGTGCCAGCAGCTTATACCAAGGGGGGGCTACTGAGCAGTTCTTC. This gives the protein CASSLYQGGATEQFF.

J is TRBJ2-2 and V is TRBV5-4, with 8 positions matching TRBD2. Germline CDR1 is SGHNT and CDR2 is YYREEE (reference sequence). This CDR3 contains 15 residues. The trim removed 2 bases at V and 5 bases at J, leaving 5 bases unmatched. CDR3 amino acids: CASSFTSGVTGELFF. The CDR3 coding sequence is TGTGCCAGCAGCTTTACTAGCGGAGTTACCGGGGAGCTGTTTTTT.

This chain uses TRBV9 with TRBJ2-2; perhaps TRBD1 as D (6 bases). The CDR3 is 15 residues long. Trimming pared 0 bases from V and 4 bases from J, leaving 10 bases between. In germline, CDR1 is SGDLS, CDR2 YYNGEE. CDR3 amino acids: CASSVADRPTGELFF. CDR3 sequence (DNA): TGTGCCAGCAGCGTAGCGGACAGACCCACCGGGGAGCTGTTTTTT.

The V and J genes are TRBV30 and TRBJ2-7, with 9 bases matching TRBD2. The CDR3 covers 13 residues. Trimming at V came to 5 bases and at J to 4 bases, leaving 6 bases not matched to a gene. Germline CDR1 reads GTSNPN; CDR2 reads SVGIG (reference sequence). CDR3 protein: CAWATAGGYEQYF. Written as DNA, the CDR3 is TGTGCCTGGGCTACCGCGGGGGGGTACGAGCAGTACTTC.

This chain links TRBV7-9 with TRBJ2-7; 9 positions match TRBD1. Germline values: CDR1 SEHNR, CDR2 FQNEAQ (reference sequence). The CDR3 contains 14 residues. With V trimmed by 5 bases and J by 2 bases, 4 bases remained unmatched. Here the CDR3 DNA reads TGTGCCAGCAGCCAGGGACAGGGACCCTACGAGCAGTACTTC. Encoded protein: CASSQGQGPYEQYF.

In DNA, the CDR3 is TGTGCCTGGAGTACCTTGGACAGGGGGAACTCACCCCTCCACTTT. It is translated as CAWSTLDRGNSPLHF. The chain has TRBV30 and TRBJ1-6; TRBD1 aligns across 10 bases. Germline V gene lookup returns CDR1 GTSNPN and CDR2 SVGIG (reference sequence). This CDR3 comprises 15 residues. With 2 bases clipped from V and 10 bases from J, the junction kept 8 bases outside the gene matches.

The chain employs TRBV7-2 and TRBJ2-7; a possible D gene is TRBD1 (5 bases). The germline V gene encodes CDR1 SGHTA and CDR2 FQGNSA. CDR3 length equals 14 residues. Trimming removed 5 bases from V and 3 bases from J, with 14 bases in between. The CDR3 region is CASSQTRQGYEQYF. The CDR3 DNA reads as TGTGCCAGCAGCCAGACTCGGCAGGGCTACGAGCAGTACTTC. Based on the CDR3 plus reference TRBV7-2 and TRBJ2-7, the full variable domain is GAGVSQSPSNKVTEKGKDVELRCDPISGHTALYWYRQSLGQGLEFLIYFQGNSAPDKSGLPSDRFSAERTGGSVSTLTIQRTQQEDSAVYLCASSQTRQGYEQYFGPGTRLTVT.

This clone has a single count. The chain is built from TRBV2 and TRBJ2-3, with unresolved D. Deletions cut 3 bases from V and 2 bases from J, with 6 bases between. The CDR3 spans 13 residues. The V gene's germline CDR1 is SNHLY and CDR2 FYNNEI. The CDR3 loop reads CASSDSNTDTQYF. CDR3 bases: TGTGCCAGCAGTGACTCCAACACAGATACGCAGTATTTT. Together with reference TRBV2 and TRBJ2-3, the CDR3 gives the full variable domain: EPEVTQTPSHQVTQMGQEVILRCVPISNHLYFYWYRQILGQKVEFLVSFYNNEISEKSEIFDDQFSVERPDGSNFTLKIRSTKLEDSAMYFCASSDSNTDTQYFGPGTRLTVL.

This rearrangement joins TRBV5-1 to TRBJ2-3; 8 bases agree with TRBD2. Trimming took 4 bases from V and 3 from J; bases not matched to a gene: 10. Germline lookup yields CDR1 SGHRS and CDR2 YFSETQ. The length of the CDR3 is 16 residues. CDR3 sequence: CASSNTLAGMTDTQYF. For the CDR3, the DNA is TGCGCCAGCAGCAACACCTTAGCGGGGATGACAGATACGCAGTATTTT.

The V gene is TRBV28, the J gene TRBJ1-2; possibly TRBD1 for D (5 bases). Trimming cost V 6 bases and J 4 bases, with 9 bases left between them. The CDR3 sequence is 12 residues long. Germline V CDR1 and CDR2: MDHEN, SYDVKM. The CDR3 loop reads CASSAGGYGYTF. CDR3 bases: TGTGCCAGCAGCGCGGGGGGCTATGGCTACACCTTC.

The V call is TRBV19, the J call TRBJ1-2; possible D gene TRBD1, 5 bases. Germline values: CDR1 LNHDA, CDR2 SQIVND (reference sequence). The V end was cut by 3 bases, the J end by 4 bases, with 9 bases between. CDR3 length equals 13 residues. The CDR3 DNA sequence: TGTGCCAGTAGTATTGAAGGGGCCTATGGCTACACCTTC. It yields the protein CASSIEGAYGYTF.

There are a few counts of this clone. Other nucleotide sequences from this sample produce the same CDR3. This chain's CDR3 is CASSVDGETQYF. CDR3 in DNA: TGTGCCAGCAGCGTAGATGGAGAGACCCAGTACTTC. The V and J genes are TRBV9 and TRBJ2-5, with D uncertain. V lost 0 bases and J lost 4, with 4 bases in between. The CDR3 sequence is 12 residues long. Germline lookup yields CDR1 SGDLS and CDR2 YYNGEE.

The gene calls are TRBV5-1 and TRBJ1-1; D not resolved. V lost 2 bases, J lost 1 base, and 6 bases lay in between. The CDR3 is 13 residues long. Germline lookup yields CDR1 SGHRS and CDR2 YFSETQ. This CDR3 is CASSFDSNTEAFF. The CDR3 DNA follows: TGCGCCAGCAGCTTTGATTCGAACACTGAAGCTTTCTTT.

In nucleotides, the CDR3 is TGTGCCAGCAGCGTAGGCCCTACCGCTCCGTTCTTC. Protein product: CASSVGPTAPFF. V and J are TRBV9 and TRBJ2-1; D call uncertain. V lost 0 bases, J lost 15 bases, and 13 bases lay in between. CDR1 and CDR2 from the germline V gene are SGDLS and YYNGEE. The CDR3 loop spans 12 amino acids. Complete variable domain (other parts from reference TRBV9 and TRBJ2-1): DSGVTQTPKHLITATGQRVTLRCSPRSGDLSVYWYQQSLDQGLQFLIQYYNGEERAKGNILERFSAQQFPDLHSELNLSSLELGDSALYFCASSVGPTAPFFGPGTRLTVL.

This sequence joins TRBV6-5 and TRBJ2-7; 7 bases agree with TRBD2. Germline V gene data show CDR1 as MNHEY and CDR2 as SVGAGI. Trimming cost V 3 bases and J 4 bases; bases outside gene matches: 9. The CDR3 covers 15 residues. In nucleotides, the CDR3 is TGTGCCAGCAGTTATAGGGAGGGCCCAGGGTACGAGCAGTACTTC. Translating gives CASSYREGPGYEQYF.

The CDR3 reads CASSTGPGLAPYNEQFF. CDR3 bases: TGTGCCAGCAGCACAGGGCCGGGACTAGCACCCTACAATGAGCAGTTCTTC. The rearrangement joins TRBV7-9 to TRBJ2-1, with 9 bases lining up with TRBD2. V dropped 5 bases and J dropped 2; count of bases not matched to a gene: 10. Germline V gives CDR1 SEHNR, CDR2 FQNEAQ (reference sequence). The CDR3 extends over 17 amino acids.

The chain carries TRBV6-6 and TRBJ2-5, with 8 bases matching TRBD2. V shed 2 bases, J shed 7 bases, and the junction held 9 bases outside the gene matches. Germline-derived CDR1 and CDR2 are MNHNY and SVGAGI (reference sequence). This CDR3 contains 15 residues. CDR3 sequence (DNA): TGTGCCAGCAGTTACCGGCAAGCGGGAGTCGTGACCCAGTACTTC. Translation: CASSYRQAGVVTQYF.

The V and J genes are TRBV5-1 and TRBJ2-1, with 10 bases matching TRBD1. Germline V CDR1 and CDR2: SGHRS, YFSETQ. Trimming at V came to 0 bases and at J to 5 bases, leaving 17 bases not matched to a gene. The length of the CDR3 is 20 residues. CDR3 sequence: CASSLGPQDRGYVGNNEQFF. CDR3 sequence (DNA): TGCGCCAGCAGCTTGGGTCCTCAGGACAGGGGGTATGTAGGGAACAATGAGCAGTTCTTC.

CDR3 residues: CASSIGDRGFYGYTF. CDR3 nucleotides: TGTGCCAGTAGTATAGGGGACAGGGGGTTCTATGGCTACACCTTC. V and J are TRBV19 and TRBJ1-2; 11 bases agree with TRBD1. V gave up 1 base and J gave up 4 bases; unmatched junction bases: 2. This CDR3 contains 15 residues. The germline V gene encodes CDR1 LNHDA and CDR2 SQIVND (reference sequence).

This chain's CDR3 is CASSTPMGTSDTGELFF. CDR3 nucleotide sequence: TGTGCCAGCAGCACCCCGATGGGGACTAGTGACACCGGGGAGCTGTTTTTT. This rearrangement joins TRBV9 to TRBJ2-2; 8 bases line up with TRBD2. Trimming removed 4 bases from V and 3 bases from J; junction bases left unmatched: 11. The V gene's germline CDR1 is SGDLS and CDR2 YYNGEE. This CDR3 is 17 amino acids long.

In its sample, this clone was seen once. This chain uses TRBV10-2 with TRBJ2-5; D gene unclear. Trimming took 4 bases from V and 6 from J, leaving 12 bases between them. The CDR3 length is 13 residues. The germline V gene has CDR1 WSHSY and CDR2 SAAADI. CDR3 DNA sequence: TGCGCCAGCAGTGGGCAGTACGGAAAGACCCAGTACTTC. Its translation is CASSGQYGKTQYF.